This TCR beta chain emerged from a study of cytomegalovirus exposure and HLA in healthy donors (dated by TCRdb to about 2017). About the study as a whole: An earlier analysis of some 600 of the donors reported 276 Gb of sequence data and 117 million unique TCR beta sequences obtained from about 180 million T cells. To predict cytomegalovirus infection status, the study combined high-throughput TCR immunosequencing, statistical association of individual TCRs with disease status, and machine learning. Across 300 to 400 genotyped donors of the cohort, an average of about 220,000 unique TCR beta nucleotide sequences per donor were sequenced, and roughly a sixth of those sequences were non-productive. To decide whether each TCR beta V gene segment behaved as functional or pseudogenic, an earlier analysis of nearly 600 of the donors relied on high-throughput TCR beta sequencing. Donor age, sex, ethnicity and CMV serostatus were compiled alongside the repertoire data. Both class I and class II loci were covered by HLA typing, at four-digit resolution. Rather than drawing on any new phenotypic data, the later analysis identified candidate immune exposures from TCR beta sequences and the way those sequences occurred across donors. Four to six DR-DQ haplotypes were handled as single units for association and clustering, since linkage in the cohort was strong. All discovery cohort repertoires had been generated on a single sequencing platform. The study profiled the T cell repertoires of hundreds of subjects by immunosequencing and related them to cytomegalovirus serostatus. Along with the approximately 600-subject first cohort, a separate validation cohort of around 120 different subjects was used. A later genetic analysis used genome-wide SNP genotypes for about 60% of the roughly 700 donors, treating that subset as a discovery cohort. The genetic ancestry cluster associated with self-reported Caucasian donors included over 80% of the approximately 410 genotyped donors. Typing coverage varied by locus: roughly 620-640 donors for A, B, C, DRB1 and DQB1; roughly 510 for DQA1; about 570 for DPA1; some 470 for DPB1. To study patterns of TCR occurrence, a later analysis re-analyzed previously published TCR beta repertoires from 650 to 750 donors and added high-resolution HLA genotyping. The study was designed to test whether signatures of past pathogen exposure could be identified by cataloging public T cell receptors. About 280 gigabases of sequencing data and 78 million or so unique TCR sequences were included in an early release covering roughly 600 HLA-typed donors. The study at large found these results: A later analysis found that HLA-associated TCR beta chains were more clonally expanded and had lower generation probabilities than equally common non-associated chains. Roughly uniform sequencing depth across donors was assumed in presence/absence analyses, although this assumption may not hold. A later analysis associated 15,000 to 20,000 TCR beta sequences with specific HLA alleles at a false discovery rate of 0.05. According to a later analysis, most CMV-associated TCR beta chains appeared to be HLA-restricted, and the HLA associations seemed to be driven largely by CMV exposure. A group of highly shared sequence variants was considered likely to be a technical artifact of the sequencing pipeline. Broadly in line with IMGT annotations, most TCR beta V segments showed up in productive rearrangements about 90% or about 30% of the time in an earlier analysis of under 700 of the donors. It was suggested by the authors that the approach could potentially be generalized to other disease states and immunological phenotypes. Because the 87-base-pair reads could not distinguish some IMGT-functional V segments, including TRBV6-2 and TRBV6-3, those segments were excluded. A further reported finding was that TCR beta sequences accurately predicted the HLA-A and HLA-B alleles for most subjects in the first cohort. The study gave a list of 150 to 200 TCR beta chains associated with cytomegalovirus. Across donors, most TCR sequences were observed very rarely, whereas some public TCRs were present in many individuals. In a later analysis, the rate of TCR association differed among HLA loci, with DRB1 alleles having the most associated TCRs and HLA-C alleles having the fewest. Immune exposure information for the cohort was limited to CMV serostatus. Several of the top co-occurrence clusters appeared to be linked to parvovirus B19, influenza, CMV and Epstein-Barr virus, according to a later analysis. In this cohort, only TCR beta chains were sequenced, and detectable features were limited by the absence of alpha or paired-chain data. Correlated functional status among segregating V segments might reflect linkage disequilibrium, but an unknown experimental factor could not be ruled out. In a later genetic analysis, a missense DCLRE1C variant was associated with V-gene and J-gene trimming of TCR beta chains, and the association was replicated in an independent cohort. Strong co-occurrence of HLA alleles, especially DR and DQ, made assigning TCR associations to individual alleles difficult. Compared with the approximately 600-donor mean, donors in an Asian-associated ancestry cluster had fewer N-insertions in productive TCRs, according to a later genetic analysis. The classifier was reported to diagnose cytomegalovirus status with high specificity and sensitivity in both the original and validation cohorts. Approximately 16 rarely observed V segments, including chromosome 9 orphons, were excluded from the earlier analysis of just under 600 of the donors because counts were too low. Because some donors lacked HLA typing at each locus, the association tests relied only on the typed subset. In vitro tests confirmed that three of the cytomegalovirus-associated TCR beta chains recognize cytomegalovirus antigens.

V is reduced by 6 bases and J by 7 bases, leaving a spacing of 9 bases between them. Inclusive of the bounding cysteine and phenylalanine, the CDR3 is 10 residues long. The read is trimmed to its CDR3 DNA, 30 bases read in frame from base 1. CDR1 and CDR2, per the germline V gene, are SQVTM and ANQGSEA. The cohort comprised 710 or so healthy bone marrow donors. At the time of sampling, every cohort member was nominally healthy, though immune exposures that went unrecorded were likely present. The donor was CMV seronegative and was included in the group of a few hundred seronegative cohort members. A peripheral blood sample was collected from each donor, and TCR beta sequencing was performed on peripheral blood mononuclear cells. Genomic DNA extraction from the blood cell samples was performed with the Qiagen DNeasy Blood Extraction Kit. Libraries were prepared through the immunoSEQ multiplex PCR assay. For the multiplex PCR, a mixture combining 60 forward primers for TCR Vbeta segments and 13 reverse primers for TCR Jbeta segments was used. The CDR3 region of rearranged TCR beta genes was amplified from genomic DNA with a multiplex PCR assay. The amplified TCR beta libraries were sequenced on the Illumina HiSeq System as 87-base-pair reads. Per the original workflow: Across the 700 or so repertoires, a later analysis counted approximately 83 million unique TCR beta chains, 9.5 million to 13 million of which were shared by at least two donors. To remove PCR and sequencing errors, raw reads were error-corrected and collapsed into unique sequences using a nearest-neighbor algorithm that merged closely related sequences. CDR3 sequences were aligned to IMGT reference sequences to assign V, D and J gene segments. For a sequence to be retained, a match of at least six nucleotides to both a V gene segment and a J gene segment was required. Rearrangements were classified as productive when the CDR3 lacked stop codons and remained in frame with V and J, and all other rearrangements were classified as non-productive. Following IMGT convention, CDR3 was defined as the stretch from the second conserved V-encoded cysteine up to the conserved J-encoded phenylalanine. The earlier analysis of 587 of the donors excluded sequences that lacked an unambiguous match to a single V gene segment. An earlier analysis of over 450 of the donors classified V segments as functional when productive rearrangements were above 56.7% and as segregating when the standard deviation between donors was above 5%. A statistical classification framework was developed to diagnose cytomegalovirus status using the catalog of TCR beta chain sequences. A later analysis assigned V and J genes by comparing TCR nucleotide sequences with IMGT/GENE-DB human TR gene sequences. In a later analysis, CDR3 sequences and most-parsimonious VDJ recombination scenarios were assigned using the TCRdist pipeline. In a later analysis, each TCR beta chain was defined by its CDR3 amino acid sequence together with its V-gene family, and reads lacking a unique V-gene family were excluded. To address suspected cross-contamination and a sequencing artifact, a later analysis removed a few hundred highly shared, low-generation-probability nucleotide sequences. A later analysis calculated a clonal expansion index for each public chain from normalized within-repertoire ranks of inferred template counts. In a later analysis, generation probabilities were computed with a VDJ recombination model fitted to out-of-frame rearrangements, and the resulting probabilities were checked against IGoR. In a later analysis, TCR-TCR, TCR-HLA and TCR-CMV co-occurrence was scored with hypergeometric tests, and a repertoire-size bias correction was applied to TCR pairs. In a later analysis, false discovery rates were estimated by permuting HLA or CMV assignments 20 times. In a later analysis, co-occurring TCRs were grouped with DBSCAN, and TCRdist sequence similarity was added when clustering was performed within HLA-allele-positive subsets. For co-occurrence clustering, repertoires with fewer than 30,000 or more than 120,000 public chains were excluded, along with a handful of repertoires with anomalous nucleotide sharing. TCRdb re-hosts the immuneACCESS table, in-frame sequences only. Its copies lack some clones; in the studies checked, an unresolved V gene accounts for under half of them, and the cause for the rest is not known. V, J and clone size are taken as reported in that table, and D and trimming were inferred from the DNA itself. The sample profile shows about 90,000 clones; around 90% of them were found once. The ten top clones hold about 2.5% of the sample.

Note on this clone: Its antigen is currently not known. Per-base qualities were not stored, and no clone one base away is much larger.

Sequencing input: PBMCs. The sequence was collected from a man between 18 and 29 years old in good health and CMV-seronegative. The chain is made from TRBV29-1 and TRBJ1-1; the D gene is not confidently resolved. The CDR3 region has the sequence CSVPGVEAFF. The nucleotides read TGCAGCGTCCCCGGGGTTGAAGCTTTCTTT.